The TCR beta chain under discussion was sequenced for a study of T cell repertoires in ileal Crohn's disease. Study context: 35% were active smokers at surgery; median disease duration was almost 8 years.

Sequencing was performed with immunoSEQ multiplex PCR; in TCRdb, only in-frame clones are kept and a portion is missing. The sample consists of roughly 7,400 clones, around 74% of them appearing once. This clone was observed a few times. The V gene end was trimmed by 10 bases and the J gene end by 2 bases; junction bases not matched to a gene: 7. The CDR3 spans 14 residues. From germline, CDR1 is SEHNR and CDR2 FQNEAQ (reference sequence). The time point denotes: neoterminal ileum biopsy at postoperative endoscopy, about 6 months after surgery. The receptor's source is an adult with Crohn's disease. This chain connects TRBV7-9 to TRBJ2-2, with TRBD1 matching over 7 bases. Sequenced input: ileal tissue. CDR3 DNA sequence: TGTGCCACGATGGGACAGACCAACACCGGGGAGCTGTTTTTT. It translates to CATMGQTNTGELFF.